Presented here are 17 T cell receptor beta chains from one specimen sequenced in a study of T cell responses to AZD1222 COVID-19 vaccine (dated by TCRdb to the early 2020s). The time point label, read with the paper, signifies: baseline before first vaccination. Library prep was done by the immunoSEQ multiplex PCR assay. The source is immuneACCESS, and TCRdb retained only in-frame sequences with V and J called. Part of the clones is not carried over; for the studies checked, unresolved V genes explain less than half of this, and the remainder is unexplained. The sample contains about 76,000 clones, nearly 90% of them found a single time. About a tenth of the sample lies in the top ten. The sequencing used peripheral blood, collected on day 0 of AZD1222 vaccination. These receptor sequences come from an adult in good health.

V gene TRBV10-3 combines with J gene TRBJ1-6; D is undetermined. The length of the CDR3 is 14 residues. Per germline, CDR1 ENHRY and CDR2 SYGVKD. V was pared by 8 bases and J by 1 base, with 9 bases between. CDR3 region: CAIWEGSYNSPLHF. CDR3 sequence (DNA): TGTGCCATCTGGGAGGGTTCCTATAATTCACCCCTCCACTTT.

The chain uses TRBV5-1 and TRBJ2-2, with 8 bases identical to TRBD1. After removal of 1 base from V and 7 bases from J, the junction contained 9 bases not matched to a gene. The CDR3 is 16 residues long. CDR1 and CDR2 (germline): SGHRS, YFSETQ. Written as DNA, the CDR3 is TGCGCCAGCAGCTTGTCTGGACAGGGCAACGTCGGGGAGCTGTTTTTT. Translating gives CASSLSGQGNVGELFF.

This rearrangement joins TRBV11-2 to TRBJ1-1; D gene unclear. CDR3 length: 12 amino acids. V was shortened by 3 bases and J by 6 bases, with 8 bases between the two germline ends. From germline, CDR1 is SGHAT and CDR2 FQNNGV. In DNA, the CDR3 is TGTGCCAGCAGCTTCACGGCGTCTGAAGCTTTCTTT. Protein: CASSFTASEAFF.

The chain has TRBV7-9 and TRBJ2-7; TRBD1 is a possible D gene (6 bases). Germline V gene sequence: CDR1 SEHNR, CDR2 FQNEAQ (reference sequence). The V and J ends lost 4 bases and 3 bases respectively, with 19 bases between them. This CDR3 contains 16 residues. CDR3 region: CASSSSRGRGNYEQYF. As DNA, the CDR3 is TGTGCCAGCAGCTCCAGCAGGGGACGGGGAAACTACGAGCAGTACTTC.

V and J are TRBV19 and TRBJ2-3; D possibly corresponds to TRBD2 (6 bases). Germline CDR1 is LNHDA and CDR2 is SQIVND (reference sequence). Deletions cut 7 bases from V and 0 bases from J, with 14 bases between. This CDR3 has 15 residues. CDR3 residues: CASTPRGSSTDTQYF. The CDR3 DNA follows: TGTGCCAGTACCCCCCGGGGGAGTAGCACAGATACGCAGTATTTT. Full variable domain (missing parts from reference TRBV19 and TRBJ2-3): DGGITQSPKYLFRKEGQNVTLSCEQNLNHDAMYWYRQDPGQGLRLIYYSQIVNDFQKGDIAEGYSVSREKKESFPLTVTSAQKNPTAFYLCASTPRGSSTDTQYFGPGTRLTVL.

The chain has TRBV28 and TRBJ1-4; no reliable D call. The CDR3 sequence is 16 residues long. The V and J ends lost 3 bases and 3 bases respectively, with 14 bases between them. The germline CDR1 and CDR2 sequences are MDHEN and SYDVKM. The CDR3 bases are TGTGCCAGCAGTTTGAGTTCTTTCGTTCCTAATGAAAAACTGTTTTTT. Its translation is CASSLSSFVPNEKLFF.

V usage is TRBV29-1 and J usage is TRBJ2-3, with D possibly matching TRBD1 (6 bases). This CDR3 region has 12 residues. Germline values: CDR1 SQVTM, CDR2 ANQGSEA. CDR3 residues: CSGGQLTDTQYF. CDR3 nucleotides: TGCAGTGGAGGACAGTTGACAGATACGCAGTATTTT.

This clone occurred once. The CDR3, as DNA: TGTGCCAGCACTCAATACGGGTATGGAAACACCATATATTTT. Translated: CASTQYGYGNTIYF. The chain employs TRBV4-2 and TRBJ1-3; D not certain. V was trimmed by 7 bases and J by 3 bases, leaving 13 bases between them. The CDR3 extends over 14 amino acids. Germline values: CDR1 LGHNA, CDR2 YNFKEQ.

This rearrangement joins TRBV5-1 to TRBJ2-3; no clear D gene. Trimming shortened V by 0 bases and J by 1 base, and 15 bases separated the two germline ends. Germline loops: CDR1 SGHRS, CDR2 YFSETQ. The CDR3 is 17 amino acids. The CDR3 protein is CASSLAPNAYGTDTQYF. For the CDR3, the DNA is TGCGCCAGCAGCTTGGCCCCGAACGCTTATGGCACAGATACGCAGTATTTT.

CDR3 DNA sequence: TGTGCCAGCCGGGCGGGGGATGGGGGTAATTCACCCCTCCACTTT. Translating it yields CASRAGDGGNSPLHF. This sequence joins TRBV6-4 and TRBJ1-6, with D perhaps TRBD1 (5 bases). The CDR3 spans 15 residues. Germline CDR1 and CDR2: MRHNA and SNTAGT. V gave up 8 bases and J gave up 6 bases, with 17 bases separating them.

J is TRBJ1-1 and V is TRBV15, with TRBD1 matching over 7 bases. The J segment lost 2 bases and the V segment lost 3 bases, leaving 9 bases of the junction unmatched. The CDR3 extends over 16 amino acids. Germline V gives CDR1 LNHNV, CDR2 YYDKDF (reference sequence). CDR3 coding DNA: TGTGCCACCAGCAGGAACCTACAGGGGATCAACACTGAAGCTTTCTTT. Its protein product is CATSRNLQGINTEAFF.

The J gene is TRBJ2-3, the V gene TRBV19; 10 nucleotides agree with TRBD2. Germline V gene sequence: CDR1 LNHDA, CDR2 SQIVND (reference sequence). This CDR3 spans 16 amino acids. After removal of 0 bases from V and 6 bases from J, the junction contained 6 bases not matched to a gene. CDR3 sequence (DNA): TGTGCCAGTAGTATAGATTCCGGTAGCGGGAGGGATACGCAGTATTTT. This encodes CASSIDSGSGRDTQYF.

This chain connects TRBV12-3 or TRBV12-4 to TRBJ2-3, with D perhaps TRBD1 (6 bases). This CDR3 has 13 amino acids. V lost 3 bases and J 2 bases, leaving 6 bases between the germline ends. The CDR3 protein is CASSLGATDTQYF. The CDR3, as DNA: TGTGCCAGCAGTTTGGGGGCCACAGATACGCAGTATTTT.

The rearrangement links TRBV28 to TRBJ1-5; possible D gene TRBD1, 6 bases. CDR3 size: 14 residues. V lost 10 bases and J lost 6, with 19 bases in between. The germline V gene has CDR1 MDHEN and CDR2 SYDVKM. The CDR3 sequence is CAITRGTVGQPQHF. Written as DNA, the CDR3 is TGTGCCATCACTAGGGGGACGGTTGGTCAGCCCCAGCATTTT.

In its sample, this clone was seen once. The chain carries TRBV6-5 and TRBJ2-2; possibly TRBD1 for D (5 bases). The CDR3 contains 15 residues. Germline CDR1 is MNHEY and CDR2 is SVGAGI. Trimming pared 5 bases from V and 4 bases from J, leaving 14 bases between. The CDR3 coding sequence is TGTGCCAGCAGTCAGGGCAGGGTCGCCACCGGGGAGCTGTTTTTT. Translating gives CASSQGRVATGELFF.

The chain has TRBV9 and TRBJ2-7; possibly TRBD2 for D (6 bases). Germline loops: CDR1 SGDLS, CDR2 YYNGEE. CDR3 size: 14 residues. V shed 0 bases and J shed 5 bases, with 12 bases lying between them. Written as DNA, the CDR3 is TGTGCCAGCAGCGTAGTTGGGGAGGCGAACGAGCAGTACTTC. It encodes CASSVVGEANEQYF.

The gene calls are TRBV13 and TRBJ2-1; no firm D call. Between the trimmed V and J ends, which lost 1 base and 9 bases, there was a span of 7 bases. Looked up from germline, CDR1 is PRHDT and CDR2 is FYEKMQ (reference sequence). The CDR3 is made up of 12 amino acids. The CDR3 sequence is CASSLVRPEQFF. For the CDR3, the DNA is TGTGCCAGCAGCTTAGTACGGCCTGAGCAGTTCTTC.